This T cell receptor beta chain appears in the sequencing data of a study of T cell responses to AZD1222 COVID-19 vaccine. Study-level information: Pooling of second doses given at about 4 or about 12 weeks was done. Study observations and caveats: Repertoire samples came only from after the peak T cell response. Spike-specific TCR breadth rose after two AZD1222 doses, and depth rose as well.

Notes on this clone: Its target is unknown.

TCRdb's copy holds only in-frame clones and misses some; the assay was immunoSEQ multiplex PCR. The sample lists 95,000 to 150,000 clones, 80% to 90% occurring once. From germline, CDR1 is KGHDR and CDR2 SFDVKD. V lost 0 bases, J lost 4 bases, and 9 bases lay in between. This CDR3 has 15 residues. The sequence came from an adult in good health. Material: peripheral blood, obtained on day 0 of AZD1222 vaccination. The chain couples TRBV24-1 to TRBJ2-1; no definite D call. The CDR3 reads CATSDLQSHYNEQFF. As DNA, the CDR3 is TGTGCCACCAGTGATTTGCAATCCCATTACAATGAGCAGTTCTTC.